This record covers a single T cell receptor (beta chain). Generated by immunoSEQ multiplex PCR, the TCRdb table keeps only in-frame clones and is missing some. The sample has under 150,000 clones, around 87% seen once. This specimen comes from a study of control samples from healthy donors and cancer patients. The germline CDR1 and CDR2 sequences are LNHDA and SQIVND (reference sequence). V was clipped by 6 bases and J by 7 bases, with 22 bases between them. This CDR3 contains 15 residues. This receptor was identified in a woman aged 50 to 60 with colorectal cancer. This chain joins TRBV19 and TRBJ2-7; D is possibly TRBD1 (6 bases). Input material: PBMCs. CDR3 bases: TGTGCCAGTAGCCCCATCGACAGGTCCAATGGGGAGCAGTACTTC. Translated, it gives CASSPIDRSNGEQYF.